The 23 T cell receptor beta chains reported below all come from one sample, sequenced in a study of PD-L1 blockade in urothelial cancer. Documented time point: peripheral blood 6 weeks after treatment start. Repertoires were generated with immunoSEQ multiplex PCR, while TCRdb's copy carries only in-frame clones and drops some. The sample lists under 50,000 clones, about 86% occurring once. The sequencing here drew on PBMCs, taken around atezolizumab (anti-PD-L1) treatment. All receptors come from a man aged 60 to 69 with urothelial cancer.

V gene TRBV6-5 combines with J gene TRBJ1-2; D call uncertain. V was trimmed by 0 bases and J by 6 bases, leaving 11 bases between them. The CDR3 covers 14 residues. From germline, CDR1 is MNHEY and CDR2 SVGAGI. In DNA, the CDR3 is TGTGCCAGCAGTTACTCGGGCAGGCTGAATGGCTACACCTTC. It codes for CASSYSGRLNGYTF.

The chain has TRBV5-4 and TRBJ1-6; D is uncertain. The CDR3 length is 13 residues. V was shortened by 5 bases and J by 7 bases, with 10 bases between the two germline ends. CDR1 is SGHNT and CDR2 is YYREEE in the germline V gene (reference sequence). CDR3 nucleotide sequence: TGTGCCAGCAGTTCTCAGTACAATTCACCCCTCCACTTT. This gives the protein CASSSQYNSPLHF.

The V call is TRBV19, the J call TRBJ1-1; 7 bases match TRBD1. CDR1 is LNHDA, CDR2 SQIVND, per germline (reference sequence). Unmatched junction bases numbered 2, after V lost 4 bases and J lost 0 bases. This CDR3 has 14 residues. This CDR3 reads CASSTGQMNTEAFF. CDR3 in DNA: TGTGCCAGTAGTACGGGACAGATGAACACTGAAGCTTTCTTT.

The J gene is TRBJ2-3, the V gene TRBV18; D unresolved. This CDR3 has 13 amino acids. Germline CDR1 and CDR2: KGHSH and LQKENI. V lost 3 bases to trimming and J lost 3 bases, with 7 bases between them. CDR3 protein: CASSPLSTDTQYF. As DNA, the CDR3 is TGTGCCAGCTCACCCCTAAGTACAGATACGCAGTATTTT.

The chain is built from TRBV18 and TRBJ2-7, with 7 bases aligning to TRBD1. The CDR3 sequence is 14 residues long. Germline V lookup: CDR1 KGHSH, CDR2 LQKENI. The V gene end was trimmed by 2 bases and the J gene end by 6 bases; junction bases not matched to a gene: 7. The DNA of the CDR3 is TGTGCCAGCTCACCAGGGCGACAGGGAGCCGAGCAGTACTTC. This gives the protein CASSPGRQGAEQYF.

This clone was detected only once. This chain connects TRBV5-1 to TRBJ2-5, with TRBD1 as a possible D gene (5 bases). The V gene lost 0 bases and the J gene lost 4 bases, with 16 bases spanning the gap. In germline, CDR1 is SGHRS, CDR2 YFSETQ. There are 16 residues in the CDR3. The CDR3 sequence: CASSLEAGRALETQYF. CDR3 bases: TGCGCCAGCAGCTTGGAGGCAGGCAGGGCTTTAGAGACCCAGTACTTC.

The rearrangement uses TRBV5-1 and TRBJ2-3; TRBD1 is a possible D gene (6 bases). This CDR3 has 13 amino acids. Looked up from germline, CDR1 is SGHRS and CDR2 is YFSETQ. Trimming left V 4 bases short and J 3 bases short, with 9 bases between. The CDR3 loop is CASSGQGTDTQYF. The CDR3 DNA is TGCGCCAGCAGCGGGCAGGGGACAGATACGCAGTATTTT.

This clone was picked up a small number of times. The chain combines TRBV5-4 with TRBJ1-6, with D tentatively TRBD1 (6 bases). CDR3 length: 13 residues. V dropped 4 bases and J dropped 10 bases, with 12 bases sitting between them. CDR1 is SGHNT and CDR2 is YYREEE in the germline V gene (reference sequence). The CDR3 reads CASSPGTYSPLHF. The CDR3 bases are TGTGCCAGCAGCCCAGGGACATACTCACCCCTCCACTTT.

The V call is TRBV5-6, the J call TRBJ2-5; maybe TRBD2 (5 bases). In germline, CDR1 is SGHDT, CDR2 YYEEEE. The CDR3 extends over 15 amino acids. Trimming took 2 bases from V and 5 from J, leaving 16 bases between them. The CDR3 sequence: CASSLESGVRETQYF. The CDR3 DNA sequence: TGTGCCAGCAGCTTAGAATCCGGGGTTCGGGAGACCCAGTACTTC. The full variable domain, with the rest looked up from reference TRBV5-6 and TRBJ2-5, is DAGVTQSPTHLIKTRGQQVTLRCSPKSGHDTVSWYQQALGQGPQFIFQYYEEEERQRGNFPDRFSGHQFPNYSSELNVNALLLGDSALYLCASSLESGVRETQYFGPGTRLLVL.

CDR3 protein: CASSKDRNNYGYTF. The CDR3 DNA is TGTGCCAGCTCAAAGGACAGGAATAACTATGGCTACACCTTC. The chain carries TRBV18 and TRBJ1-2, with TRBD1 matching over 7 bases. The CDR3 has 14 residues. From germline, CDR1 is KGHSH and CDR2 LQKENI. Trimming cost V 5 bases and J 1 base; bases outside gene matches: 4. The variable domain in full, with the rest retrieved from reference TRBV18 and TRBJ1-2, is NAGVMQNPRHLVRRRGQEARLRCSPMKGHSHVYWYRQLPEEGLKFMVYLQKENIIDESGMPKERFSAEFPKEGPSILRIQQVVRGDSAAYFCASSKDRNNYGYTFGSGTRLTVV.

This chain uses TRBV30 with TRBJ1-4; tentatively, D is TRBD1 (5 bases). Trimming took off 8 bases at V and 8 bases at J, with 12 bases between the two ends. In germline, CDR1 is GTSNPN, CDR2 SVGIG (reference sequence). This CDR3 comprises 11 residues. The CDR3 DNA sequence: TGTGCCGGGGGGGAGGAAGAAAAACTGTTTTTT. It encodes CAGGEEEKLFF.

The CDR3 region is CARSFGTPIWAFF. Written as DNA, the CDR3 is TGTGCCAGAAGTTTCGGGACACCTATATGGGCTTTCTTT. J is TRBJ1-1 and V is TRBV5-3, with D perhaps matching TRBD1 (6 bases). TRBV5-3 is given ORF status, its function remaining uncertain. Trimming shortened V by 5 bases and J by 11 bases, and 19 bases separated the two germline ends. The CDR3 is 13 amino acids.

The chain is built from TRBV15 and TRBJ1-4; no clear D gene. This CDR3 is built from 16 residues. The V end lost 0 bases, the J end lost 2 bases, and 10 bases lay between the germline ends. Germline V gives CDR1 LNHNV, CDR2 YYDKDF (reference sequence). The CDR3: CATSREPRATNEKLFF. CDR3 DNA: TGTGCCACCAGCAGAGAGCCGAGGGCCACTAATGAAAAACTGTTTTTT.

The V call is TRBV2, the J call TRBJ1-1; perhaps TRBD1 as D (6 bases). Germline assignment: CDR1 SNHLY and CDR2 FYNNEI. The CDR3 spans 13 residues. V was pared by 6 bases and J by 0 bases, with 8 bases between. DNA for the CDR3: TGTGCCAGCAGGGACAGTTTGAACACTGAAGCTTTCTTT. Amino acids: CASRDSLNTEAFF.

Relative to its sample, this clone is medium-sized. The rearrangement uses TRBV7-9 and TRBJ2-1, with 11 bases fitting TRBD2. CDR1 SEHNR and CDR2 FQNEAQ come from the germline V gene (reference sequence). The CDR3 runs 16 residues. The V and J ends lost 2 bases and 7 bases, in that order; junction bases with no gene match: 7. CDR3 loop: CASSLSRLAGNNEQFF. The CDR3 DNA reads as TGTGCCAGCAGCTTAAGCCGACTAGCGGGAAATAATGAGCAGTTCTTC.

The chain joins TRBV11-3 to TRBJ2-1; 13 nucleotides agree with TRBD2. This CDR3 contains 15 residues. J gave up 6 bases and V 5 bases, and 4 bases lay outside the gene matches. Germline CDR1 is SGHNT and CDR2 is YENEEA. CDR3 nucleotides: TGTGCCAGCAGCCAACTAGCGGGGGGGCCCAATGAGCAGTTCTTC. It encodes CASSQLAGGPNEQFF.

CDR3 DNA sequence: TGTGCCAGCTCACCACCGGGAGGGCAGGGAGCACAAGGCTACACCTTC. It specifies CASSPPGGQGAQGYTF. The V gene is TRBV18, the J gene TRBJ1-2, with D possibly being TRBD1 (5 bases). The CDR3 length is 16 residues. Germline V gene data show CDR1 as KGHSH and CDR2 as LQKENI. Trimming removed 0 bases at V and 8 bases at J, with 19 bases between.

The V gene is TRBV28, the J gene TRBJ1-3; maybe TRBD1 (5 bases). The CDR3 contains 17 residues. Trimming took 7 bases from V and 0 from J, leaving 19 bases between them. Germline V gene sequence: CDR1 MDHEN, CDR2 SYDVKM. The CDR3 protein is CASNPASGASSGNTIYF. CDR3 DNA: TGTGCCAGCAACCCAGCGAGCGGGGCGAGCTCTGGAAACACCATATATTTT.

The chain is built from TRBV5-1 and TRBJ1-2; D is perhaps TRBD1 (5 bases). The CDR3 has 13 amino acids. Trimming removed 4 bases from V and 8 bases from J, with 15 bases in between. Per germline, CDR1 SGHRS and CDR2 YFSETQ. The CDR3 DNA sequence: TGCGCCAGCAGCGACCCCGGGACTAGCGGCTACACCTTC. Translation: CASSDPGTSGYTF.

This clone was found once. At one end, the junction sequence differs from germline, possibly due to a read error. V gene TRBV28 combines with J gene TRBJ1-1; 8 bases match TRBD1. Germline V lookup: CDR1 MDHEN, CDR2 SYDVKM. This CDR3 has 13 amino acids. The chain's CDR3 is CASSLSMTGDTIF. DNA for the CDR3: TGTGCCAGCAGTTTATCGATGACAGGGGATACGATCTTT.

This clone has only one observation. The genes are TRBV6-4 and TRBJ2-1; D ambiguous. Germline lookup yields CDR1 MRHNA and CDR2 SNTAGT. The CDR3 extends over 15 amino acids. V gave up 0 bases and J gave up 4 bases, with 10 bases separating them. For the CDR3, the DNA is TGTGCCAGCAGTGACTCGAAAGCAGGATACAATGAGCAGTTCTTC. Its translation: CASSDSKAGYNEQFF.

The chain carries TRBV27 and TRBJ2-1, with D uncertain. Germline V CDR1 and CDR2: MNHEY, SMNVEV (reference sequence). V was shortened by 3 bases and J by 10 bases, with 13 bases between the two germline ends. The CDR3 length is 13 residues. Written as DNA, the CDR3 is TGTGCCAGCAGTTTTGCGGCTCGTCCGGAGCAGTTCTTC. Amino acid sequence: CASSFAARPEQFF.

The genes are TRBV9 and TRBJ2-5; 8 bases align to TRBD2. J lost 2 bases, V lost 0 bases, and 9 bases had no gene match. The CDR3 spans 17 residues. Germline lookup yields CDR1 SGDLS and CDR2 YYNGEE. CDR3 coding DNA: TGTGCCAGCAGCGTAGGCGCGACTAGCGCGTTGCAAGAGACCCAGTACTTC. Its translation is CASSVGATSALQETQYF. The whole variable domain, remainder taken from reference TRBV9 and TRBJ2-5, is DSGVTQTPKHLITATGQRVTLRCSPRSGDLSVYWYQQSLDQGLQFLIQYYNGEERAKGNILERFSAQQFPDLHSELNLSSLELGDSALYFCASSVGATSALQETQYFGPGTRLLVL.